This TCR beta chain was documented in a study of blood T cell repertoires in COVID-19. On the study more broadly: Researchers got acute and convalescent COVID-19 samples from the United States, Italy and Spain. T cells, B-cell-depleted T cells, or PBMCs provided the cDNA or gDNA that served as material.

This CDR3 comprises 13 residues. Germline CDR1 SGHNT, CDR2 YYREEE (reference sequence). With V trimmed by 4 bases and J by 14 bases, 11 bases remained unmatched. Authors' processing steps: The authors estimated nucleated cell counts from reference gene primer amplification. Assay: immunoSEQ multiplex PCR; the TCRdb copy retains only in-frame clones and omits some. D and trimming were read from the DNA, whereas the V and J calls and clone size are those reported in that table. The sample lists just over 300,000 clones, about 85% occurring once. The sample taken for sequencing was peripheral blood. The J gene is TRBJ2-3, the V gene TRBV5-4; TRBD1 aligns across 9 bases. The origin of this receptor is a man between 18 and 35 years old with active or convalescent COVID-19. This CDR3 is CASSPSPGQGLYF. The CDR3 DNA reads TGTGCCAGCAGCCCAAGTCCGGGACAGGGCTTGTATTTT.